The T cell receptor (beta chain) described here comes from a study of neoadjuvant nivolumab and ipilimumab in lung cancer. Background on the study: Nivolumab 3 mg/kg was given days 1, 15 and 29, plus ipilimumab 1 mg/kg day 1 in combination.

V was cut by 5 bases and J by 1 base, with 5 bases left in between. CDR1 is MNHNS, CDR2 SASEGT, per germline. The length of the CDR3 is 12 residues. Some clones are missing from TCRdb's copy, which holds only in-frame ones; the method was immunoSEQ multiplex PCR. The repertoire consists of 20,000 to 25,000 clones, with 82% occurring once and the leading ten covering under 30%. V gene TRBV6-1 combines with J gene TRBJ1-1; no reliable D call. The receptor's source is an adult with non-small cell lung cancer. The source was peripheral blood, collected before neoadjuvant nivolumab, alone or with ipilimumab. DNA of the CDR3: TGTGCCAGCAGTCCATGGAACACTGAAGCTTTCTTT. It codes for CASSPWNTEAFF.